This entry lists 15 T cell receptor beta chains sequenced from one sample in a study of blood T cell repertoires in COVID-19. Some clones are missing from TCRdb's copy, which holds only in-frame ones; the method was immunoSEQ multiplex PCR. The sample contains approximately 270,000 clones, 85% to 90% of which appear only once. What was sequenced was PBMCs or T cells enriched from blood (not recorded which). The receptors were gathered from a young woman with acute COVID-19.

This clone was recorded only once. The CDR3 region is CASSRTSTGLAGYSHEQYF. The CDR3 nucleotides read TGTGCCAGCAGCCGAACTTCAACGGGACTAGCGGGATATTCGCACGAGCAGTACTTC. This rearrangement joins TRBV7-9 to TRBJ2-7; TRBD2 matches 13 bases. V lost 5 bases, J lost 5 bases, and 18 bases stayed unmatched. Germline V gene data show CDR1 as SEHNR and CDR2 as FQNEAQ (reference sequence). This CDR3 comprises 19 residues.

The rearrangement joins TRBV7-6 to TRBJ2-1, with TRBD2 matching over 8 bases. Looked up from germline, CDR1 is SGHVS and CDR2 is FNYEAQ. J was trimmed by 4 bases and V by 1 base; bases with no gene match: 6. The CDR3 covers 16 residues. The CDR3 spells CASSLDSGDLYNEQFF. The CDR3 coding sequence is TGTGCCAGCAGCTTAGATAGCGGGGACCTTTACAATGAGCAGTTCTTC.

The chain carries TRBV7-2 and TRBJ2-5, with 11 bases fitting TRBD2. The CDR3 spans 16 residues. Germline values: CDR1 SGHTA, CDR2 FQGNSA. The V and J ends lost 2 bases and 5 bases, in that order; junction bases with no gene match: 7. The DNA of the CDR3 is TGTGCCAGCAGCTTAATATTAGCGGGAGGGTATGAGACCCAGTACTTC. It yields the protein CASSLILAGGYETQYF.

The chain links TRBV9 to TRBJ1-1; TRBD1 is a possible D gene (5 bases). The CDR3 extends over 15 amino acids. With 4 bases removed from V and 0 bases from J, the gap between germline ends came to 13 bases. Germline CDR1 reads SGDLS; CDR2 reads YYNGEE. CDR3 residues: CASSPGEWMNTEAFF. The CDR3 DNA reads TGTGCCAGCAGCCCGGGGGAGTGGATGAACACTGAAGCTTTCTTT.

The rearrangement joins TRBV27 to TRBJ2-7; 11 bases line up with TRBD1. V shed 9 bases and J 0 bases; nucleotides not matched to a gene: 16. The CDR3 totals 18 residues. Germline CDR1 reads MNHEY; CDR2 reads SMNVEV (reference sequence). The CDR3 DNA reads as TGTGCCAGTAAGGACCGTACTTGGACAGGGGGCGCCTCCTACGAGCAGTACTTC. Translation: CASKDRTWTGGASYEQYF.

Concerning this clone itself: The sample holds other DNA sequences that translate to the same CDR3. The chain carries TRBV28 and TRBJ1-5; D may be TRBD1 (5 bases). Deletions cut 3 bases from V and 6 bases from J, with 6 bases between. The CDR3 runs 12 residues. The V gene's germline CDR1 is MDHEN and CDR2 SYDVKM. CDR3 in amino acids: CASSFRGQPQHF. The CDR3 DNA reads TGTGCCAGCAGTTTTAGGGGTCAGCCCCAGCATTTT.

This rearrangement joins TRBV18 to TRBJ1-1, with D possibly TRBD1 on 5 matching bases. The CDR3 is 12 amino acids. Looked up from germline, CDR1 is KGHSH and CDR2 is LQKENI. V lost 6 bases and J lost 5, with 10 bases in between. DNA for the CDR3: TGTGCCAGCTCCCTTGACAGAACTGAAGCTTTCTTT. Its translation is CASSLDRTEAFF.

The gene calls are TRBV20-1 and TRBJ2-3; D uncertain. V was trimmed by 2 bases and J by 6 bases, leaving 6 bases between them. Germline V gene lookup returns CDR1 DFQATT and CDR2 SNEGSKA (reference sequence). There are 11 residues in the CDR3. The CDR3 protein is CSARNSDTQYF. In DNA, the CDR3 is TGCAGTGCTAGAAATAGTGATACGCAGTATTTT.

This clone was seen once. The chain has TRBV30 and TRBJ1-1; D unclear. CDR3 length equals 13 residues. V lost 4 bases and J lost 1, with 10 bases in between. From germline, CDR1 is GTSNPN and CDR2 SVGIG (reference sequence). In DNA form, the CDR3 reads TGTGCCTGGATGGAGAGGGCGAACACTGAAGCTTTCTTT. Translation: CAWMERANTEAFF. The full variable domain, in which reference TRBV30 and TRBJ1-1 provide the parts outside the CDR3, is SQTIHQWPATLVQPVGSPLSLECTVEGTSNPNLYWYRQAAGRGLQLLFYSVGIGQISSEVPQNLSASRPQDRQFILSSKKLLLSDSGFYLCAWMERANTEAFFGQGTRLTVV.

The chain recombines TRBV2 with TRBJ2-1; 9 positions agree with TRBD1. V shed 4 bases and J 6 bases; nucleotides not matched to a gene: 10. Germline-derived CDR1 and CDR2 are SNHLY and FYNNEI. The CDR3 loop spans 16 amino acids. CDR3 sequence reads: CASSASGTGSLNEQFF. In nucleotides, the CDR3 is TGTGCCAGCAGTGCGTCCGGGACAGGGAGTCTCAATGAGCAGTTCTTC.

The CDR3 bases are TGTGCCAGCAGACAGTGGGGCAGGGAAAACTATGGCTACACCTTC. It specifies CASRQWGRENYGYTF. V usage is TRBV5-4 and J usage is TRBJ1-2, with TRBD1 as a possible D gene (5 bases). Trimming shortened V by 5 bases and J by 2 bases, and 16 bases separated the two germline ends. This CDR3 is built from 15 residues. Germline V gene data show CDR1 as SGHNT and CDR2 as YYREEE (reference sequence).

The rearrangement uses TRBV5-4 and TRBJ1-2; perhaps TRBD1 as D (6 bases). The CDR3 contains 13 residues. Germline values: CDR1 SGHNT, CDR2 YYREEE (reference sequence). Trimming left V 7 bases short and J 8 bases short, with 18 bases between. CDR3 sequence (DNA): TGTGCCAGCGGTCGTCAGGGGACGGAAGGCTACACCTTC. Amino acid sequence: CASGRQGTEGYTF.

The chain uses TRBV4-1 and TRBJ2-7; TRBD1 aligns across 9 bases. Germline trimming cut 1 base from V and 2 bases from J; bases unmatched to any gene: 3. Germline V gene sequence: CDR1 MGHRA, CDR2 YSYEKL. The CDR3 extends over 15 amino acids. CDR3 loop: CASSQGDRDPYEQYF. As DNA, the CDR3 is TGCGCCAGCAGCCAAGGGGACAGGGATCCCTACGAGCAGTACTTC.

The J gene is TRBJ1-2, the V gene TRBV7-6, with 10 positions matching TRBD1. Germline CDR1 SGHVS, CDR2 FNYEAQ. V gave up 5 bases and J gave up 4 bases; unmatched junction bases: 7. The CDR3 consists of 15 residues. Here the CDR3 DNA reads TGTGCCAGCAGCCTGGGGGACAGGGGAGGCTATGGCTACACCTTC. It codes for CASSLGDRGGYGYTF.

The table lists this clone with a count of one. J is TRBJ1-2 and V is TRBV19; D not resolved. Germline-derived CDR1 and CDR2 are LNHDA and SQIVND (reference sequence). Trimming removed 11 bases at V and 2 bases at J, with 15 bases between. The length of the CDR3 is 13 residues. The chain's CDR3 is CASTPTLNYGYTF. The DNA for the CDR3 is TGTGCCTCGACACCAACGTTGAACTATGGCTACACCTTC.